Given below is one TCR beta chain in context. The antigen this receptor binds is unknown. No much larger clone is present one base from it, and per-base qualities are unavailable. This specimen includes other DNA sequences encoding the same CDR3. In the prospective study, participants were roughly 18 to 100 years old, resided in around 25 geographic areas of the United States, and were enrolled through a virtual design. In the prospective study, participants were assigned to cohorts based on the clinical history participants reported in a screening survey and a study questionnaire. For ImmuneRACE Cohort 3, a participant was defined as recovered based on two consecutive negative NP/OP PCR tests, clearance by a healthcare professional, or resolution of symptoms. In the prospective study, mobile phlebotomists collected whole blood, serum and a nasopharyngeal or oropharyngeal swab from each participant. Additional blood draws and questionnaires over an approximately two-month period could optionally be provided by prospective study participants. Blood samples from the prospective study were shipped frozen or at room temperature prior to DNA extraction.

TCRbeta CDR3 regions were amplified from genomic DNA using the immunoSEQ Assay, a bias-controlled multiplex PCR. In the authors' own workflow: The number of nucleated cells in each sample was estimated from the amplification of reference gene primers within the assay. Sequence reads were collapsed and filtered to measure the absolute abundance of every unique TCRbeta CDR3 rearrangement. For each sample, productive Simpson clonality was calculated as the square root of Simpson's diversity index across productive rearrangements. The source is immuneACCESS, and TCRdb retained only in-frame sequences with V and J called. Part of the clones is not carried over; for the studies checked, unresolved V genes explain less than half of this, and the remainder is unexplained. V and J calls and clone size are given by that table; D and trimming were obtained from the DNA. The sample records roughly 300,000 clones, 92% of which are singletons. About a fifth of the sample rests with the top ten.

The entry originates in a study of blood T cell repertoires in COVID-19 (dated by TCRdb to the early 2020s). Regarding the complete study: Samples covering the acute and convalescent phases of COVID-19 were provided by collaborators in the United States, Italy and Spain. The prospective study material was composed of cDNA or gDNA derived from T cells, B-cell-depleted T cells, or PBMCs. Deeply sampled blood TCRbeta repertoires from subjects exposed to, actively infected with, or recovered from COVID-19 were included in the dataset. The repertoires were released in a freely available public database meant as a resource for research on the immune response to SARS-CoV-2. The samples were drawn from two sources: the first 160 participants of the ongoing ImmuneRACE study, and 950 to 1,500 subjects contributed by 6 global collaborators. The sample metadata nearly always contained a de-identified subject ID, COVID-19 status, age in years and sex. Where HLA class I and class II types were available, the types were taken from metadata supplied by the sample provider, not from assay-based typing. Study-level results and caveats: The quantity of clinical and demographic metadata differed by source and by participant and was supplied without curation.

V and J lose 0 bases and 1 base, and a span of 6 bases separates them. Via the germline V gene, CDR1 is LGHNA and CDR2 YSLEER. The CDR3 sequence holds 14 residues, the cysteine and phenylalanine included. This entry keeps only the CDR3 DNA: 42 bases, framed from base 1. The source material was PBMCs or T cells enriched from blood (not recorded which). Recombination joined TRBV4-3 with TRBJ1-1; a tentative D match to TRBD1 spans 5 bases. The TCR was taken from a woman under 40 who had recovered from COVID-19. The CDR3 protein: CASSQDRANTEAFF. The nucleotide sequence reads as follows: TGCGCCAGCAGCCAAGACAGGGCGAACACTGAAGCTTTCTTT.